Detailed here is one T cell receptor beta chain. What it binds is unknown. From 5'RACE with constant-segment primers came TCR alpha and TCR beta cDNA libraries that carried sample barcodes and UMIs. TCRdb reprocessed the 5' RACE reads via MiXCR and lists one record per CDR3 protein. The sample shows hundreds of thousands of distinct CDR3 sequences, roughly 20% of them seen only once. These data belong to a study of T-cell memory formation after mild COVID-19. Study context: Largely donor-specific sequence clusters came from a couple of donors.

The study's findings and limits: The study found contracting CD4+ clones mainly in CM and EM and contracting CD8+ clones in EMRA. From day 15 to 85, contracting clones were balanced between CD4 and CD8, whereas later expanders leaned toward CD4+.

The germline CDR1 and CDR2 sequences are SGHDT and YYEEEE. CDR3 length: 15 amino acids. With 2 bases clipped from V and 4 bases from J, the junction kept 8 bases outside the gene matches. This sequence was found in an adult woman who had mild COVID-19 (a few samples of this study predate the infection). Cell type and time point are not known. The chain combines TRBV5-6 with TRBJ1-1; 7 bases fit TRBD1. The sample was PBMCs or a T cell subset sorted from them (not recorded which). CDR3 bases: TGTGCCAGCAGCTTAAGACAGGGATTTTCCACTGAAGCTTTCTTT. This encodes CASSLRQGFSTEAFF.